The rows below give T cell receptor beta chains drawn from one sample of a study of cytomegalovirus exposure and HLA in healthy donors. Repertoires were generated with immunoSEQ multiplex PCR, while TCRdb's copy carries only in-frame clones and drops some. The sample lists about 140,000 clones; about three fifths were seen once. Source material: PBMCs. These receptor sequences come from a male donor in good health and CMV-seronegative. Each CDR3 is given with its conserved first and last residue. A D gene is named only where the DNA matches it firmly. Clone sizes are given selectively: once, few, many, or a class where the clone is expanded.

d_call	clone_size	v_call	j_call	cdr3_nt	cdr3_aa
TRBD1	NA	TRBV27	TRBJ2-1	TGTGCCAGCAGTTTATCTGTCGGGACAGGGGCCTACAATGAGCAGTTCTTC	CASSLSVGTGAYNEQFF
TRBD2	NA	TRBV5-1	TRBJ2-3	TGCGCCAGCAGCCCGGGACTAGTCACAGATACGCAGTATTTT	CASSPGLVTDTQYF
NA	few	TRBV28	TRBJ1-2	TGTGCCAGCCCCCCAGCTGAGGGCGGCTACACCTTC	CASPPAEGGYTF
NA	NA	TRBV7-2	TRBJ2-7	TGTGCCAGCAGCTTACAGGATCTGGGCGAGCAGTACTTC	CASSLQDLGEQYF
TRBD1	NA	TRBV30	TRBJ1-4	TGTGCCTGGTCTCGGGGGACAGACGAAAAACTGTTTTTT	CAWSRGTDEKLFF
NA	NA	TRBV7-2	TRBJ2-7	TGTGCCAGCAGCTCGCAACAGGTCCGAAGCTACGAGCAGTACTTC	CASSSQQVRSYEQYF
NA	once	TRBV19	TRBJ2-1	TGTGCCAGTAGCTACGCTAGTTGGGAGCAGTTCTTC	CASSYASWEQFF
NA	few	TRBV7-9	TRBJ1-1	TGTTCCAGCAGCTTAGAGACAGCTATGAACACTGAAGCTTTCTTT	CSSSLETAMNTEAFF
NA	few	TRBV6-1	TRBJ1-1	TGTGCCAGCAGTGCTATACCGTACGCTGAAGCTTTCTTT	CASSAIPYAEAFF
NA	few	TRBV19	TRBJ1-4	TGTGCCAGTAGTATATCTGGCCTCAAGAATGAAAAACTGTTTTTT	CASSISGLKNEKLFF
TRBD1	NA	TRBV6-1	TRBJ1-5	TGTGCCAGCAGTGGGCTGCGACAGGGTTTTAGCCAGCCCCAGCATTTT	CASSGLRQGFSQPQHF
NA	NA	TRBV29-1	TRBJ1-2	TGCAGCGTTGAAAGCCGGGTCCAAGATTATGGCTACACCTTC	CSVESRVQDYGYTF
NA	few	TRBV6-1	TRBJ2-3	TGTGCCAGCAGTGAAGCGGGGAGGACAGATACGCAGTATTTT	CASSEAGRTDTQYF
TRBD1	NA	TRBV18	TRBJ2-7	TGTGCCAGCTCCCTTGGGTCCGGGACAGACTCCTACGAGCAGTACTTC	CASSLGSGTDSYEQYF
NA	NA	TRBV7-8	TRBJ2-7	TGTGCCAGCAGTCAGGGTGTCTACGAGCAGTACTTC	CASSQGVYEQYF
TRBD2	once	TRBV5-1	TRBJ2-3	TGCGCCAGCACCCGATCCCGGGGGGACGCAGATACGCAGTATTTT	CASTRSRGDADTQYF
NA	NA	TRBV7-3	TRBJ1-2	TGTGCCAGCAGCTTAACGTCAGGAACCCCACACTATGGCTACACCTTC	CASSLTSGTPHYGYTF
NA	NA	TRBV27	TRBJ1-1	TGTGCCAGCAGTATGGGGGCGTCCAAAGCGAACACTGAAGCTTTCTTT	CASSMGASKANTEAFF
NA	NA	TRBV11-1	TRBJ1-6	TGTGCCAGCTCCCACCGGGGAAATTATTCACCCCTCCACTTT	CASSHRGNYSPLHF
TRBD1	NA	TRBV2	TRBJ1-5	TGTGCCAGCAGTGAAGGGACAGGGAATCAGCCCCAGCATTTT	CASSEGTGNQPQHF
NA	few	TRBV5-5	TRBJ2-7	TGTGCCAGCAGCTTGTGGGGAGGAGGGGGCCAAGGGGGCGAGCAGTACTTC	CASSLWGGGGQGGEQYF
NA	NA	TRBV11-2	TRBJ1-3	TGTGCCAGCAGCTTAGGAGTAACCTCTGGAAACACCATATATTTT	CASSLGVTSGNTIYF
NA	NA	TRBV4-2	TRBJ1-5	TGTGCCAGCAGCCAAGTCGGAGGGAGACGGGACAGCAATCAGCCCCAGCATTTT	CASSQVGGRRDSNQPQHF
NA	many	TRBV7-3	TRBJ2-6	TGTGCCAGCAGCTCGGACAGAACCTCTGGGGCCAACGTCCTGACTTTC	CASSSDRTSGANVLTF
NA	NA	TRBV15	TRBJ2-7	TGTGCCACCAGCAGAGATCGGGACATCTCCTACGAGCAGTACTTC	CATSRDRDISYEQYF
TRBD1	NA	TRBV27	TRBJ1-4	TGTGCCAGCAGTTCCTACAGGGGCTTGGGAGAAAAACTGTTTTTT	CASSSYRGLGEKLFF
TRBD1	few	TRBV4-3	TRBJ1-2	TGCGCCAGCAGCCTTCGGACAGGGCGAATTGAGGATGGCTACACCTTC	CASSLRTGRIEDGYTF
NA	NA	TRBV21-1	TRBJ1-4	TGTGCCAGCAGCAAAGGGAAGATCGGGGTGAGTAATGAAAAACTGTTTTTT	CASSKGKIGVSNEKLFF
TRBD2	once	TRBV9	TRBJ2-2	TGTGCCAGCAGCGTAGAGGGGACTACGACCGGGGAGCTGTTTTTT	CASSVEGTTTGELFF
TRBD1	few	TRBV7-8	TRBJ1-1	TGTGCCAGCAGCTTACGGACAGGGGGATTCGGATCGAACACTGAAGCTTTCTTT	CASSLRTGGFGSNTEAFF
TRBD1	NA	TRBV4-1	TRBJ1-2	TGCGCCAGCAGCCTTCCACAGGGGGGCTACACCTTC	CASSLPQGGYTF
NA	NA	TRBV14	TRBJ1-4	TGTGCCAGCAGCCTTCAAACAACTAATGAAAAACTGTTTTTT	CASSLQTTNEKLFF
TRBD1	NA	TRBV28	TRBJ2-7	TGTGCCACGCACCGGGACAGGGAGTACGAGCAGTACTTC	CATHRDREYEQYF
NA	few	TRBV5-1	TRBJ1-5	TGCGCCAGCAGCGCGGGTCTCGGGGATCAGCCCCAGCATTTT	CASSAGLGDQPQHF
NA	few	TRBV7-6	TRBJ2-7	TGTGCCAGCAGCTTAGAGGCAGGCCGAAGCTCCTACGAGCAGTACTTC	CASSLEAGRSSYEQYF
TRBD1	few	TRBV18	TRBJ1-5	TGTGCCAGCTCAGGACAGGGGGCCCCAAATCAGCCCCAGCATTTT	CASSGQGAPNQPQHF
NA	once	TRBV6-1	TRBJ2-2	TGTGCCAGCAGTGCCTCGAACACCGGGGAGCTGTTTTTT	CASSASNTGELFF
TRBD2	NA	TRBV28	TRBJ2-1	TGTGCCAGCAGTCACACGGACACTAGCGGAGAAAATGAGCAGTTCTTC	CASSHTDTSGENEQFF
NA	NA	TRBV5-5	TRBJ1-5	TGTGCCAGCAGCTTCGACAATTATAGCAATCAGCCCCAGCATTTT	CASSFDNYSNQPQHF
NA	few	TRBV7-8	TRBJ2-7	TGTGCCAGCAGCCGACACTACGAGCAGTACTTC	CASSRHYEQYF
TRBD1	NA	TRBV18	TRBJ1-1	TGTGCCAGCTCACCTGGACAGGGGGCTGAAGCTTTCTTT	CASSPGQGAEAFF
TRBD1	NA	TRBV7-3	TRBJ2-7	TGTGCCAGCAGCACAGGGGGTACGGGCGAGCAGTACTTC	CASSTGGTGEQYF
NA	few	TRBV7-2	TRBJ1-5	TGTGCCAGCAGCTTAATGGGGGGTTCCTCGAATCAGCCCCAGCATTTT	CASSLMGGSSNQPQHF
TRBD1	once	TRBV29-1	TRBJ2-7	TGCAGCGTTGAAGGTAACAGGGGGCGCCGCGAGCAGTACTTC	CSVEGNRGRREQYF
NA	NA	TRBV9	TRBJ1-1	TGTGCCAGCAGCTTTACAGGGAAAGGGACTGAAGCTTTCTTT	CASSFTGKGTEAFF
NA	once	TRBV30	TRBJ1-2	TGTGCCTGGAGTCCACGGTTCATGTATGGCTACACCTTC	CAWSPRFMYGYTF
NA	few	TRBV2	TRBJ2-3	TGTGCCAGCATGCTAGTCGGGAACTCTGATACGCAGTATTTT	CASMLVGNSDTQYF
NA	NA	TRBV6-1	TRBJ2-1	TGTGCCAGCAGTGAAGACAGGTACAATGAGCAGTTCTTC	CASSEDRYNEQFF
TRBD1	NA	TRBV11-1	TRBJ2-5	TGTGCCAGCAGCACTATCCGGGACAGGGTCCAAGAGACCCAGTACTTC	CASSTIRDRVQETQYF
NA	NA	TRBV4-1	TRBJ1-2	TGCGCCAGCAGCCAAGATCGGAGAAGCTTCTATGGCTACACCTTC	CASSQDRRSFYGYTF
NA	NA	TRBV5-4	TRBJ1-4	TGTGCCAGCAGTCCCGGTATAGATGAAAAACTGTTTTTT	CASSPGIDEKLFF
TRBD1	NA	TRBV10-3	TRBJ2-7	TGTGCCATCAGTGACCACGGACAGGGCTACGAGCAGTACTTC	CAISDHGQGYEQYF
NA	NA	TRBV6-5	TRBJ1-5	TGTGCCAGCAGGGAGAGCAATAGCAATCAGCCCCAGCATTTT	CASRESNSNQPQHF
TRBD1	NA	TRBV29-1	TRBJ2-7	TGCAGCGTCCTCGTGCCGGGACAGGGTGACAACGAGCAGTACTTC	CSVLVPGQGDNEQYF
TRBD2	NA	TRBV4-1	TRBJ2-7	TGCGCCAGCAGCCAAGTAACCGGGGGGGATTACGAGCAGTACTTC	CASSQVTGGDYEQYF
NA	NA	TRBV18	TRBJ1-2	TGTGCCAGCTCACCCCTGGCGGTCCCTAACTATGGCTACACCTTC	CASSPLAVPNYGYTF
TRBD1	NA	TRBV11-2	TRBJ1-4	TGTGCCAGCAGCCCCGAAGGGGGACAGAGCAATGAAAAACTGTTTTTT	CASSPEGGQSNEKLFF
NA	NA	TRBV19	TRBJ1-5	TGTGCCAGTAGTATCAGGGACAATGATCAGCCCCAGCATTTT	CASSIRDNDQPQHF
NA	NA	TRBV27	TRBJ1-1	TGTGCCAGCAGTTCCCTAGCGCGGCACAGCCGTCCTTTAATGAACACTGAAGCTTTCTTT	CASSSLARHSRPLMNTEAFF